This T cell receptor (beta chain) comes out of a study of blood T cell repertoires in COVID-19. At the level of the study: Some COVID-19 samples were acute and others convalescent; all came from the United States, Italy and Spain. Sample material is recorded as cDNA or gDNA derived from T cells, B-cell-depleted T cells, or PBMCs.

Using immunoSEQ multiplex PCR, the repertoire was profiled, and TCRdb retains in-frame clones only, with some absent. The sample includes 200,000 to 250,000 clones, approximately 82% of them seen just once. Per the germline V gene, CDR1 is MDHEN and CDR2 is SYDVKM. The CDR3 extends over 13 amino acids. The V end was cut by 6 bases, the J end by 2 bases, with 7 bases between. Sequenced material: peripheral blood. The chain is built from TRBV28 and TRBJ1-4; D call uncertain. This sequence originates from a woman between 65 and 79 years old with active or convalescent COVID-19. CDR3 in amino acids: CASRVRTNEKLFF. The CDR3 DNA reads as TGTGCCAGCAGGGTCAGGACTAATGAAAAACTGTTTTTT.